This T cell receptor (beta chain) was retrieved from a study of tumor-infiltrating lymphocytes in oesophageal squamous cell carcinoma. TCRdb re-called the PCR reads through MiXCR, storing one row per CDR3 protein. The sample carries some 15,000 distinct CDR3 sequences, 45% to 50% recorded once. This clonotype was observed many times. The sample was blood. The sequence derives from a male donor with esophageal squamous cell carcinoma.

The CDR3 nucleotides read TGTGCCAGCAGTTACTCCCCTCCCTGGGGGGTCTACAATGAGCAGTTCTTC. It translates to CASSYSPPWGVYNEQFF. The rearrangement uses TRBV6-6 and TRBJ2-1, with D possibly being TRBD2 (6 bases). Germline CDR1 reads MNHNY; CDR2 reads SVGAGI (reference sequence). Trimming left V 0 bases short and J 3 bases short, with 15 bases between. The CDR3 runs to 17 residues.